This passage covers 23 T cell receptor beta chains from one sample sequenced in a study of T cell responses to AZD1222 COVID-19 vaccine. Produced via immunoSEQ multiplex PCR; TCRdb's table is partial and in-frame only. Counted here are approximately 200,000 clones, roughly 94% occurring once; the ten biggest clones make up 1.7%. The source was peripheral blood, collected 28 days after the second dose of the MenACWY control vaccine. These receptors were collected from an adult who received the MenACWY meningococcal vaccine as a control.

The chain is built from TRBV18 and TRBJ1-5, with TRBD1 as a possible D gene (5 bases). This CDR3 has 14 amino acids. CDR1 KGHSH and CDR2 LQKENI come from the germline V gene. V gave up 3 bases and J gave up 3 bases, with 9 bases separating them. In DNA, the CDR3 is TGTGCCAGCTCACCCATAGGGACCAATCAGCCCCAGCATTTT. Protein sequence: CASSPIGTNQPQHF.

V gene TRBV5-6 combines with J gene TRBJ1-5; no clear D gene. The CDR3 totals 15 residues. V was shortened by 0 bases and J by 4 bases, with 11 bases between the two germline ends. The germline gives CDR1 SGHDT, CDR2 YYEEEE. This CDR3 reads CASSLALMGNQPQHF. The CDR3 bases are TGTGCCAGCAGCTTGGCCTTAATGGGGAATCAGCCCCAGCATTTT.

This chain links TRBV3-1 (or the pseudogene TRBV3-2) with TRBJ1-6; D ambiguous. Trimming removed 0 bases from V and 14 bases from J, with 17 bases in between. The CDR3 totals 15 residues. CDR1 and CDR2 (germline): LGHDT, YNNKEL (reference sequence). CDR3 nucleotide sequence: TGTGCCAGCAGCCAAGACAATGGCGAGACGCGGACCCTCCACTTT. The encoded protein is CASSQDNGETRTLHF.

The CDR3 spells CASSNIRDTPNYGYTF. The CDR3 DNA sequence: TGTGCCAGCAGCAATATACGGGACACCCCTAACTATGGCTACACCTTC. The chain recombines TRBV9 with TRBJ1-2; TRBD1 might be the D (6 bases). Germline V gene lookup returns CDR1 SGDLS and CDR2 YYNGEE. V gave up 4 bases and J gave up 0 bases, with 16 bases separating them. CDR3 length equals 16 residues.

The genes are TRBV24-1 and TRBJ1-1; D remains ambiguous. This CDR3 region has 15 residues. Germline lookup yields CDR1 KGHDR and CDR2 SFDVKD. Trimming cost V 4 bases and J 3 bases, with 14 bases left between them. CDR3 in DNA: TGTGCCACCAGTGACCTCGGGATGGAGGACACTGAAGCTTTCTTT. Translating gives CATSDLGMEDTEAFF.

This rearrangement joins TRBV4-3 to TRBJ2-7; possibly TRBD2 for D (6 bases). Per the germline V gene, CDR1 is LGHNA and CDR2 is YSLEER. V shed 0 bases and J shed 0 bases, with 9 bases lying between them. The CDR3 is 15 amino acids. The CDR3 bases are TGCGCCAGCAGCCAAGATCGGGAGAGCTCCTACGAGCAGTACTTC. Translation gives CASSQDRESSYEQYF.

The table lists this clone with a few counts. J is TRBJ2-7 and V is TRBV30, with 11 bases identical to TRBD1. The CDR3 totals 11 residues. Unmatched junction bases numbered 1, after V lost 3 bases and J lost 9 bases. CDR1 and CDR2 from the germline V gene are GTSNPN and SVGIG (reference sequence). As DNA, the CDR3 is TGTGCCTGGAGGGGACAGGGGGTGCAGTACTTC. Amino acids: CAWRGQGVQYF.

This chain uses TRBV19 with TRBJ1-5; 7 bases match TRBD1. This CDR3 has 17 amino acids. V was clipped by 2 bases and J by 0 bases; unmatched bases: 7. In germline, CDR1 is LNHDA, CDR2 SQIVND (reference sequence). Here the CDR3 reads CASSITQTGISNQPQHF. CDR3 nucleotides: TGTGCCAGTAGTATAACCCAGACAGGGATTAGCAATCAGCCCCAGCATTTT.

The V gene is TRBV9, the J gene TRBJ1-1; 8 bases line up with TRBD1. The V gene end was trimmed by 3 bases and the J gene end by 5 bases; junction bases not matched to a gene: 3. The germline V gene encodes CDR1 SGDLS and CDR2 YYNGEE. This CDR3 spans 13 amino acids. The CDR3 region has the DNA TGTGCCAGCAGCGGGACAGGGATAACTGAAGCTTTCTTT. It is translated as CASSGTGITEAFF. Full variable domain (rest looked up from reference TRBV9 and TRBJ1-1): DSGVTQTPKHLITATGQRVTLRCSPRSGDLSVYWYQQSLDQGLQFLIQYYNGEERAKGNILERFSAQQFPDLHSELNLSSLELGDSALYFCASSGTGITEAFFGQGTRLTVV.

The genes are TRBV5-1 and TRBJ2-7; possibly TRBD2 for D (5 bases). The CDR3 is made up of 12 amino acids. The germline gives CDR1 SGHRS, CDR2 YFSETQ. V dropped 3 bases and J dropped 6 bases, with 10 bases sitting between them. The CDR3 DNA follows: TGCGCCAGCAGCTCTTACGGGGTCGAGCAGTACTTC. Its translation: CASSSYGVEQYF.

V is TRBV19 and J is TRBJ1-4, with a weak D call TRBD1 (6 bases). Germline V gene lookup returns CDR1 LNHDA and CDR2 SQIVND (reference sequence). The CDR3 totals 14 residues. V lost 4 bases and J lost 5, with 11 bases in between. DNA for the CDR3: TGTGCCAGTAGTACGGACAGACGGAATGAAAAACTGTTTTTT. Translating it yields CASSTDRRNEKLFF.

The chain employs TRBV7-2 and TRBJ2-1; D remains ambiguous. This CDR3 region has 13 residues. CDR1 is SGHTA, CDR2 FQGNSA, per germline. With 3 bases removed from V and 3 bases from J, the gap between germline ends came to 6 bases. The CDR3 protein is CASSLIDYNEQFF. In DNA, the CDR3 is TGTGCCAGCAGCTTGATCGACTACAATGAGCAGTTCTTC.

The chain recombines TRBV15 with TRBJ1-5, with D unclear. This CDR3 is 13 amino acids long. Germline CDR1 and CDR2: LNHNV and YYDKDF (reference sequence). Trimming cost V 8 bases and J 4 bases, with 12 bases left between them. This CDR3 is CATQQQLNQPQHF. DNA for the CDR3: TGTGCCACCCAACAGCAGTTAAATCAGCCCCAGCATTTT.

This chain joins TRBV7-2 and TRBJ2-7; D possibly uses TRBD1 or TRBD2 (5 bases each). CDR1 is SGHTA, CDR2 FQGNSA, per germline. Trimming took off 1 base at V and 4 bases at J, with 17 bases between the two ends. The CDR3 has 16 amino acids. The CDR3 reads CASSLVSSVWGYEQYF. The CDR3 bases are TGTGCCAGCAGCTTAGTTTCGTCGGTATGGGGGTACGAGCAGTACTTC. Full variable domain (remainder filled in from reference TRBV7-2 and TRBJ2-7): GAGVSQSPSNKVTEKGKDVELRCDPISGHTALYWYRQSLGQGLEFLIYFQGNSAPDKSGLPSDRFSAERTGGSVSTLTIQRTQQEDSAVYLCASSLVSSVWGYEQYFGPGTRLTVT.

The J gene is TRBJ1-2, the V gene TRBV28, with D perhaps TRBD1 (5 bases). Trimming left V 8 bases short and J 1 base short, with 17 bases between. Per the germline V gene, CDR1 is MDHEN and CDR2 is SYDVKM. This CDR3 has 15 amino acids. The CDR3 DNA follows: TGTGCCAGCCTCGGACAACGCGATAATAACTATGGCTACACCTTC. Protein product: CASLGQRDNNYGYTF.

CDR3 sequence: CASSLGVTSGSRGTGELFF. CDR3 bases: TGTGCCAGCAGCTTAGGTGTCACTAGCGGGAGCCGTGGCACCGGGGAGCTGTTTTTT. This chain connects TRBV7-3 to TRBJ2-2; 11 bases line up with TRBD2. The CDR3 sequence is 19 residues long. With V trimmed by 2 bases and J by 4 bases, 12 bases remained unmatched. Looked up from germline, CDR1 is SGHTA and CDR2 is FQGTGA.

CDR3 amino acids: CASSTGLAGGETQYF. In nucleotides, the CDR3 is TGTGCCAGTAGTACGGGACTAGCGGGAGGAGAGACCCAGTACTTC. V usage is TRBV19 and J usage is TRBJ2-5, with 15 bases fitting TRBD2. After removal of 4 bases from V and 4 bases from J, the junction contained 1 base not matched to a gene. This CDR3 spans 15 amino acids. Germline V CDR1 and CDR2: LNHDA, SQIVND (reference sequence).

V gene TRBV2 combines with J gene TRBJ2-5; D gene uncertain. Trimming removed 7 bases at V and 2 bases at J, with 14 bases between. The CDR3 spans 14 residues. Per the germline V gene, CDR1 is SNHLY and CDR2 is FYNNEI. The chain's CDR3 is CASTGPASQETQYF. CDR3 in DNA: TGTGCCAGCACTGGGCCAGCCTCTCAAGAGACCCAGTACTTC. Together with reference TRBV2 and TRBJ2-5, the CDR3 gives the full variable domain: EPEVTQTPSHQVTQMGQEVILRCVPISNHLYFYWYRQILGQKVEFLVSFYNNEISEKSEIFDDQFSVERPDGSNFTLKIRSTKLEDSAMYFCASTGPASQETQYFGPGTRLLVL.

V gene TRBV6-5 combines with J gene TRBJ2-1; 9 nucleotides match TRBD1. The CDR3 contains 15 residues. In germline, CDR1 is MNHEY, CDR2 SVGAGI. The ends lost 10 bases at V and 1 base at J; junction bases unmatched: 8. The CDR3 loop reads CATSEQGASYNEQFF. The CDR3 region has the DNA TGTGCCACCTCAGAACAGGGGGCTTCCTACAATGAGCAGTTCTTC.

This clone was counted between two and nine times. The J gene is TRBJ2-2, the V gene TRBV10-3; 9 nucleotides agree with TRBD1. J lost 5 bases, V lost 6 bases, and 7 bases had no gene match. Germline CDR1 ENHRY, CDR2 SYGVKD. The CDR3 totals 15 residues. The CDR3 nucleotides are TGTGCCATCAGCCAGGGACAGGGAAAAACCGGGGAGCTGTTTTTT. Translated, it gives CAISQGQGKTGELFF.

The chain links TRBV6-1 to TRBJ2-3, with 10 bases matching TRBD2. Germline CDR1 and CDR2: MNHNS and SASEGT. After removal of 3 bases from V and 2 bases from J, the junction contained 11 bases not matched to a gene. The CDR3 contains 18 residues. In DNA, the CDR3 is TGTGCCAGCAGTGAGCATTTGGCCGGGACTAGCGACACAGATACGCAGTATTTT. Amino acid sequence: CASSEHLAGTSDTDTQYF.

CDR3 amino acids: CASSEAEGIGNQPQHF. In nucleotides, the CDR3 is TGTGCCAGCAGTGAAGCTGAGGGAATAGGCAATCAGCCCCAGCATTTT. V is TRBV2 and J is TRBJ1-5; D is unclear. Trimming left V 0 bases short and J 2 bases short, with 11 bases between. The CDR3 totals 16 residues. The germline gives CDR1 SNHLY, CDR2 FYNNEI. The full variable domain, in which reference TRBV2 and TRBJ1-5 provide the parts outside the CDR3, is EPEVTQTPSHQVTQMGQEVILRCVPISNHLYFYWYRQILGQKVEFLVSFYNNEISEKSEIFDDQFSVERPDGSNFTLKIRSTKLEDSAMYFCASSEAEGIGNQPQHFGDGTRLSIL.

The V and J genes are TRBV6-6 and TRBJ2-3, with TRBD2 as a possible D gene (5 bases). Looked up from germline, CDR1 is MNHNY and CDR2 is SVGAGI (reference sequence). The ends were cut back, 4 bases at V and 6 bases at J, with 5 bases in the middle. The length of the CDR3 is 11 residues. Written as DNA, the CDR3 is TGTGCCAGCAGTTGGAGGGATACGCAGTATTTT. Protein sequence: CASSWRDTQYF.